The TCR beta chain described here comes from a study of vaccination effects on CD4 cells after COVID-19 (dated by TCRdb to between 2020 and 2023). A note on the overall study: Post-vaccine samples across the study were collected a median of 72 days after the second dose, with a range of 14 to 241. The full study included some 10 COVID-19 convalescent patients and a handful of SARS-CoV-2-naive healthy vaccine recipients. The Oncomine TCR Beta short-read assay on an Illumina iSeq 100 was used to sequence cultures from other donors in the study. SARS-CoV-2 spike-specific CD4+ TCR repertoires from before and after mRNA vaccination were compared in COVID-19 convalescent patients and in infection-naive vaccine recipients. The paper as a whole reports these results and caveats: The study was limited by a small number of convalescent patients, and early post-infection timepoints were lacking. At late post-vaccination timepoints, both infection-induced and vaccine-induced clones showed marked clonal contraction, consistent with waning T cell responses. In healthy vaccine recipients, vaccine-induced clones were almost all SARS-CoV-2 mono-reactive, with only 1 of 255 being cross-reactive with common cold coronaviruses.

Reading from cysteine to phenylalanine, the CDR3 counts 15 amino acids. The read is trimmed to its CDR3 DNA, 45 bases read in frame from base 1. CDR1 and CDR2, looked up from the germline V gene, are KGHSH and LQKENI. V and J are trimmed by 2 bases and 0 bases, and the gene matches miss 1 base of the junction. The library was made by the immunoSEQ multiplex PCR assay. DNA from the cultured and isolated CD4+ T cells underwent TCR beta CDR3 sequencing. On the study's bioinformatics: The analysis removed non-productive TCR sequences, trimmed reads to the CDR3 region, and retained only CDR3s that were 7 or more amino acids long. Antigen-specific clonotypes were identified with the MANAFEST web app by comparing expansion in peptide wells against reference cultures. Positive clones required FDR<0.05 expansion versus reference and all other wells, odds ratio above 5, and frequency above 0.1% in two replicate wells. Clonotypes significantly expanded in SARS-CoV-2 spike wells and in at least one common cold coronavirus spike condition were defined as cross-reactive. CDR3 similarity was assessed by Levenshtein distance using the stringdist R package, and unrooted trees were constructed with ape in R 3.6.1. Held by TCRdb, this immuneACCESS table contains in-frame sequences only and omits some clones. Under half of the omission traces to an unresolved V gene where checked; the cause of the rest is unknown. The D gene and trimming were derived from the DNA, and the V and J assignments and clone size from that table. This sample is represented by around 15,000 clones; under 80% of them were singletons. About 23% of the sample lies in the top ten.

In the ViraFEST assay, PBMC were stimulated with viral peptide pools, and TCR sequencing was then used to find antigen-specific CD4+ T cell clonotypes based on their expansion. After about 9 days of culture, CD4+ T cells were isolated with the EasySep CD4+ T cell isolation kit. Each participant got two doses of an mRNA SARS-CoV-2 vaccine, either BNT162b2 or mRNA-1273. The absence of prior SARS-CoV-2 infection in healthy vaccine recipients was confirmed by negative nucleocapsid antibodies before and after vaccination. Each well held over 1.5 million PBMC cultured in IMDM containing roughly 5% human AB serum, approximately 10 IU/ml IL-2 and gentamicin, along with approximately 10 ug/ml peptides. Half of the culture medium was replaced with fresh IL-2-containing medium on days 3 and 7. Unless noted otherwise, every peptide stimulation condition was grown in triplicate wells. PBMC were separated from whole blood using Ficoll-Paque Plus gradient centrifugation and were then either cryopreserved at -140C or used fresh. The spike proteins of SARS-CoV-2 and of the common cold coronaviruses HCoV-NL63, HCoV-OC43 and HCoV-229E were spanned by overlapping peptide pools. The QIAamp micro DNA kit was used to extract genomic DNA from the cultured CD4+ T cells.

This clone was seen only a few times. The clone's antigen remains unknown. The record has no base qualities; no much larger clone is one base away. The input for sequencing was CD4+ T cells from PBMCs cultured with HCoV-NL63 spike peptides, taken after COVID-19 vaccination. The cell subset or site label here, explained by the study, means: HCoV-NL63 spike overlapping peptide pool stimulation. The sequence links TRBV18 to TRBJ2-1; 7 middle bases align to TRBD2. This clonotype originated in a human donor who received a COVID-19 vaccine. CDR3 sequence: CASSPERDSYNEQFF. The bases read TGTGCCAGCTCACCAGAGCGGGACTCCTACAATGAGCAGTTCTTC.